The clone carrying this T cell receptor beta chain was seen a handful of times. Its antigen is undetermined. The entry originates in a study of beta chain features in type 1 diabetes. Notes on the study in general: A greater similarity of naive, central memory and Treg TCRB repertoires was seen among patients than among healthy donors.

Germline values: CDR1 LNHDA, CDR2 SQIVND (reference sequence). V was pared by 5 bases and J by 3 bases, with 7 bases of the junction left unmatched. This CDR3 is built from 15 residues. Reverse transcribing all isolated RNA meant expressed TCRB transcripts were sequenced. Clones were sequenced by immunoSEQ multiplex PCR, and TCRdb holds only the in-frame ones, with some missing. This sample has some 150,000 clones, with 6.5% to 8.5% found just once. The sequencing input was central memory CD4+ T cells from blood. The genes are TRBV19 and TRBJ2-7; 10 positions agree with TRBD2. This TCR was recovered from a woman in her twenties or thirties in good health. In DNA form, the CDR3 reads TGTGCCAGTAGTGGCTCTTTAGCGGGGGGCTACGAGCAGTACTTC. This sequence encodes CASSGSLAGGYEQYF.